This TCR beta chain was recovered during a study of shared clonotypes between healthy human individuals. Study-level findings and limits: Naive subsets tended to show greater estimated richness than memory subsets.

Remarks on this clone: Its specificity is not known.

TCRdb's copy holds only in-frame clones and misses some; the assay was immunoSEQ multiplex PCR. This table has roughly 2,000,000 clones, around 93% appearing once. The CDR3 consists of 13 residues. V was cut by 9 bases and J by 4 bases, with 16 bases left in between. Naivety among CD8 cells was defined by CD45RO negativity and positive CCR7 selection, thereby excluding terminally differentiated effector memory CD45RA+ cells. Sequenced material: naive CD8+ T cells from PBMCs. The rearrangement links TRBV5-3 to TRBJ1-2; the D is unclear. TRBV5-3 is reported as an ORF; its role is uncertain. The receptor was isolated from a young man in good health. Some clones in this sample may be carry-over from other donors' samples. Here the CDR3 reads CATPLGSPYGYTF. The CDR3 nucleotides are TGTGCCACCCCACTGGGCAGCCCCTATGGCTACACCTTC.